The clone carrying this T cell receptor (beta chain) showed up many times. As yet, its antigen is unknown. This sample stems from a study of T cells in Graves' hyperthyroidism and ophthalmopathy. Newly diagnosed patients aged 18 to 65 had hyperthyroidism of under 2 months' duration. Whole-study results and caveats: In validation, the model predicted ophthalmopathy. These predictions came a median about 6.8 months before onset.

After removal of 0 bases from V and 0 bases from J, the junction contained 3 bases not matched to a gene. This CDR3 comprises 16 residues. Germline V gene data show CDR1 as SGDLS and CDR2 as YYNGEE. Regions amplified from RNA transcripts were the TCR beta CDR3 regions. In the first-round RT-PCR of the TCR CDR3, the HTBI primer set was used. Via MiXCR, TCRdb re-called the multiplex PCR reads, giving one row per CDR3 protein. The profile shows about 210,000 distinct CDR3 sequences, roughly 18% of them singletons. The receptor's source is a man aged 45-65 years with Graves' hyperthyroidism. The sample was blood. The chain has TRBV9 and TRBJ2-7; the match to TRBD2 covers 10 bases. In nucleotides, the CDR3 is TGTGCCAGCAGCGTAGACCCTAGCGGGAGCTCCTACGAGCAGTACTTC. As protein: CASSVDPSGSSYEQYF.